This T cell receptor (beta chain) was profiled in a study of T-cell memory formation after mild COVID-19 (dated by TCRdb to the early 2020s). Describing the broader study: TCR sequence clusters from the two donors were largely donor specific. Longitudinal TCRalpha and TCRbeta repertoire sequencing tracked T-cell clones expanding and contracting after mild COVID-19 in a couple of donors. The cohort comprised two young, previously healthy adult volunteers, one female and one male.

The listed sequencing device is Illumina NovaSeq 6000. cDNA libraries for TCRalpha and TCRbeta were prepared by 5'RACE using constant-segment primers, with sample barcodes and unique molecular identifiers added. RNA was extracted from every sample with Trizol reagent. Amplification of the libraries took two PCR steps, and the second step added a second sample barcode plus Illumina TruSeq adapters. The libraries were sequenced on an Illumina NovaSeq using 2 x 150 bp paired-end reads. The published analysis was carried out like this. The reads were demultiplexed and collapsed into UMI-guided consensus sequences using migec v1.2.7. Using mixcr v2.1.11, UMI consensuses were aligned to TRA and TRB V and J templates and then assembled into clonotypes. Expanded or contracted clonotypes were those called significant by both edgeR and NoisET, with noise models trained on biological replicates. For edgeR calls, the cutoffs were a false discovery rate-adjusted p below 0.01 and a log2 fold-change threshold of 1. As an exploratory analysis of dynamics, PCA with hierarchical clustering was applied to max-normalized trajectories of the 1000 most abundant clonotypes. Each responding clone was given a CD4 or CD8 phenotype based on the CD4+ and CD8+ repertoires, which had been sequenced separately. TCRdb cleaned the public reads at Q25 with fastp, built clones with MiXCR and kept in-frame beta chains. Records with the same CDR3 protein are collapsed into one entry carrying the most frequent genes and DNA. The authors' filters were not applied to this entry. Here the sample has more than 70,000 distinct CDR3 sequences; approximately 13% occur a single time. Around 29% of the sample lies in the top ten.

Ficoll-Paque density gradient centrifugation was the method used to isolate PBMCs. What the research found in general, with its limitations: Contracting CD4+ clones turned up mainly in the CM and EM memory subsets, whereas EMRA was where CD8+ clones were enriched. Only two mild cases were covered in the study, and larger cohorts including severe cases with pre-infection samples were considered necessary. Some responding clones were detected in pre-infection memory, which suggested that pre-existing cross-reactive memory T cells had joined the SARS-CoV-2 response. SARS-CoV-2 specificity of the second-wave clones peaking on day 37 was not confirmed. Clones contracting from day 15 to 85 had balanced CD4/CD8 phenotypes, while a second wave expanding from day 15 to 37 was biased towards CD4+.

The V end gives up 0 bases and the J end 6 bases, leaving 4 bases in the junction not matched to a gene. CDR1 MNHEY and CDR2 SVGEGT were looked up in the germline V gene. Its CDR3 holds 15 amino acids, cysteine through phenylalanine. Left in the record is the CDR3 DNA by itself, 45 bases read in frame from the first base. This clonotype was counted a few times. Its antigen remains unidentified. Base qualities are not at hand, and no much larger clone is one base apart. The V and J segments used are TRBV6-2 or TRBV6-3 and TRBJ2-1, with 8 central nucleotides matching TRBD2. Sequenced input: PBMCs or a T cell subset sorted from them (not recorded which). This receptor was obtained from an adult woman who had mild COVID-19 (a few samples of this study predate the infection). The sample titles of this study are shuffled in the database, so cell type and time point are left out; the donor was told from shared clones. The CDR3 protein sequence reads: CASSYSTGGSNEQFF. The nucleotides read TGTGCCAGCAGTTACTCGACGGGGGGGTCCAATGAGCAGTTCTTC.